What follows are 29 T cell receptor beta chains derived from one specimen sequenced in a study of molecular identifiers for immune sequencing clone quantification. TCRdb reanalysed the PCR reads using MiXCR and keeps one entry per CDR3 protein. The top ten clones hold 0.7% to 0.95% of a sample with approximately 680,000 distinct CDR3 sequences, approximately 24% of them seen once. The sequenced material came from naive CD8+ T cells from blood, with Jurkat cell RNA spiked in. Noted subset: FACS-sorted CD8+CD4-CCR7+CD45RA+ naive T cells. All receptors come from a human donor in good health. Some libraries in this study had Jurkat cell RNA spiked in.

This clonotype was detected only a few times. The chain recombines TRBV6-2 or TRBV6-3 with TRBJ2-7; a weak D match, TRBD1 (5 bases). Per germline, CDR1 MNHEY and CDR2 SVGEGT. This CDR3 comprises 13 residues. V lost 6 bases to trimming and J lost 3 bases, with 12 bases between them. In DNA, the CDR3 is TGTGCCAGCAGCTTCGACAGATACTACGAGCAGTACTTC. Residues: CASSFDRYYEQYF.

The chain joins TRBV19 to TRBJ1-1, with D possibly matching TRBD1 (5 bases). This CDR3 is 15 amino acids long. Per germline, CDR1 LNHDA and CDR2 SQIVND (reference sequence). Trimming shortened V by 7 bases and J by 1 base, and 16 bases separated the two germline ends. The CDR3 region has the DNA TGTGCCAGTACCACCCTGGGGCGAAAGAACACTGAAGCTTTCTTT. Residues: CASTTLGRKNTEAFF.

This clonotype occurred once. As the CDR3 is not closed by the conserved phenylalanine or tryptophan, this likely results from a read error. V is TRBV6-4 and J is TRBJ1-4; no reliable D call. The CDR3 extends over 9 amino acids. V was shortened by 3 bases and J by 10 bases, with 0 bases between the two germline ends. Per the germline V gene, CDR1 is MRHNA and CDR2 is SNTAGT. DNA of the CDR3: TGTGCCAGCAGTGAAAAACTGTTTATT. This sequence encodes CASSEKLFI.

This clonotype was counted ten times or more. The chain combines TRBV9 with TRBJ1-5, with D uncertain. V lost 0 bases to trimming and J lost 3 bases, with 10 bases between them. Germline V gives CDR1 SGDLS, CDR2 YYNGEE. This CDR3 comprises 15 residues. The CDR3 region is CASSVEGLLNQPQHF. CDR3 DNA: TGTGCCAGCAGCGTAGAAGGACTTCTCAATCAGCCCCAGCATTTT.

Comment on this clonotype: It may be a read error: a sequence one base away is much more abundant. The rearrangement uses TRBV12-3 or TRBV12-4 and TRBJ2-3; D remains ambiguous. The CDR3 spans 13 residues. The V and J ends lost 8 bases and 2 bases respectively, with 11 bases between them. The CDR3, as DNA: TGTGCCAGCCTCTCGTGGGACACAGATACGCAGTATTTT. This sequence encodes CASLSWDTDTQYF.

The V and J genes are TRBV3-1 and TRBJ1-2, with 9 bases lining up with TRBD1. Germline V gives CDR1 LGHDT, CDR2 YNNKEL (reference sequence). V trimming: 4 bases; J trimming: 6 bases; junction bases outside the gene matches: 6. The CDR3 has 14 amino acids. The CDR3 bases are TGTGCCAGCAGCCCAAAGGGACAGGGTCATGGCTACACCTTC. As protein: CASSPKGQGHGYTF.

This clonotype was recorded at least ten times. The chain uses TRBV5-5 and TRBJ2-3, with D possibly TRBD1 on 5 matching bases. Germline CDR1 and CDR2: SGHKS and YYEKEE (reference sequence). The CDR3 sequence is 15 residues long. With 0 bases removed from V and 2 bases from J, the gap between germline ends came to 10 bases. In DNA, the CDR3 is TGTGCCAGCAGCTTGGGGACATTACTCACAGATACGCAGTATTTT. It translates to CASSLGTLLTDTQYF.

The chain employs TRBV13 and TRBJ1-2; 7 bases fit TRBD1. The CDR3 is made up of 16 amino acids. Germline CDR1 and CDR2: PRHDT and FYEKMQ (reference sequence). J was trimmed by 4 bases and V by 4 bases; bases with no gene match: 12. CDR3 DNA: TGTGCCAGCAGCTCCAGAGATCGGGACAGCCTCTATGGCTACACCTTC. Translated, it gives CASSSRDRDSLYGYTF.

With regard to this clonotype: This clone may be a read error of a much larger clone one base away. This chain uses TRBV6-5 with TRBJ2-7, with 9 nucleotides matching TRBD1. This CDR3 is built from 15 residues. Germline V gene data show CDR1 as MNHEY and CDR2 as SVGAGI. CDR3 DNA: TGTGCCGGCAGTTACTCCGGGACAGGGTACTACGAGCAGTACTTC. It is translated as CAGSYSGTGYYEQYF.

This clonotype appeared many times. The rearrangement uses TRBV20-1 and TRBJ2-5, with TRBD2 as a possible D gene (6 bases). This CDR3 contains 13 residues. Trimming cost V 5 bases and J 0 bases, with 10 bases left between them. Germline CDR1 DFQATT, CDR2 SNEGSKA (reference sequence). Written as DNA, the CDR3 is TGCAGTGCTGGGGGGTCGTACCAAGAGACCCAGTACTTC. This gives the protein CSAGGSYQETQYF.

On this clonotype itself: A much larger clone lies a single base off, so this may be a read error. V is TRBV4-3 and J is TRBJ2-6; D gene ambiguous. The length of the CDR3 is 14 residues. Germline V gives CDR1 LGHNA, CDR2 YSLEER. Written as DNA, the CDR3 is TGCGCCCGCAGCCAAGACTCTGGGGCCAACGTCCTGACTTTC. It translates to CARSQDSGANVLTF.

A remark on this clonotype: This may stem from a read error, because a much larger clone lies one nucleotide away. V is TRBV12-3 or TRBV12-4 and J is TRBJ1-6; no reliable D call. The CDR3 loop spans 16 amino acids. The chain's CDR3 is CVSSPTRADYNSPLHF. CDR3 in DNA: TGTGTCAGCAGTCCAACCCGGGCCGACTATAATTCACCCCTCCACTTT.

Note on this clonotype: No conserved phenylalanine or tryptophan ends this CDR3, so it is likely a read error. The chain uses TRBV19 and TRBJ2-7; 10 nucleotides align to TRBD1. J was trimmed by 4 bases and V by 5 bases; bases with no gene match: 8. The CDR3 extends over 15 amino acids. Looked up from germline, CDR1 is LNHDA and CDR2 is SQIVND (reference sequence). The CDR3 sequence: CASSAGQGVGYEQYL. The CDR3 coding sequence is TGTGCCAGTAGTGCTGGACAGGGGGTTGGTTACGAGCAGTACCTC.

The CDR3 DNA reads as TGTGCCAGCAGCCCGGGGGGGGGGACTCTCCACGAGCAGTACTTC. This codes for CASSPGGGTLHEQYF. The rearrangement links TRBV7-8 to TRBJ2-7; TRBD2 aligns across 8 bases. This CDR3 region has 15 residues. The germline V gene encodes CDR1 SGHVS and CDR2 FQNEAQ. V lost 5 bases to trimming and J lost 5 bases; unmatched junction nucleotides: 11.

This clonotype was counted at least ten times. The rearrangement uses TRBV29-1 and TRBJ2-1; 8 bases line up with TRBD1. The CDR3 is 18 residues long. The J segment lost 5 bases and the V segment lost 8 bases, leaving 23 bases of the junction unmatched. Germline loops: CDR1 SQVTM, CDR2 ANQGSEA. The CDR3 nucleotides read TGCAGCCCCGAACAAGGACAGGGACCCTCTAGCGTCCACAATGAGCAGTTCTTC. As protein: CSPEQGQGPSSVHNEQFF.

This clonotype was seen repeatedly, ten times or more. The chain employs TRBV20-1 and TRBJ2-5; D unclear. V dropped 3 bases and J dropped 1 base, with 3 bases sitting between them. There are 11 residues in the CDR3. CDR1 is DFQATT and CDR2 is SNEGSKA in the germline V gene (reference sequence). DNA of the CDR3: TGCAGTGCTAGGGTCCAAGAGACCCAGTACTTC. It translates to CSARVQETQYF.

In its sample, this clonotype was seen a few times. The chain employs TRBV29-1 and TRBJ2-7, with 10 bases lining up with TRBD1. This CDR3 has 14 residues. Germline CDR1 SQVTM, CDR2 ANQGSEA. The V and J ends lost 6 bases and 3 bases, in that order; junction bases with no gene match: 8. CDR3 in DNA: TGCAGCGTCGCCTTGAGGGACAGGGGCTACGAGCAGTACTTC. Its protein is CSVALRDRGYEQYF.

The chain joins TRBV3-1 to TRBJ2-1, with D hard to call. V was clipped by 1 base and J by 3 bases, with 10 bases between them. This CDR3 region has 15 residues. Germline lookup yields CDR1 LGHDT and CDR2 YNNKEL (reference sequence). CDR3 in amino acids: CASSQGEVIYNEQFF. The CDR3 DNA follows: TGTGCCAGCAGCCAAGGTGAGGTCATCTACAATGAGCAGTTCTTC.

This clonotype has a handful of counts. The gene calls are TRBV12-3 or TRBV12-4 and TRBJ2-7, with a possible D match to TRBD2 (7 bases). Trimming took off 6 bases at V and 7 bases at J, with 10 bases between the two ends. This CDR3 comprises 11 residues. The CDR3 region is CASREGGEQYF. In DNA, the CDR3 is TGTGCCAGCAGGGAGGGGGGGGAGCAGTACTTC.

The chain uses TRBV19 and TRBJ2-1, with 7 bases fitting TRBD1. V trimming: 4 bases; J trimming: 0 bases; junction bases outside the gene matches: 9. Germline V gives CDR1 LNHDA, CDR2 SQIVND (reference sequence). CDR3 length: 17 amino acids. The DNA of the CDR3 is TGTGCCAGTAGTACCCGGGACAGCTTAATCTCCTACAATGAGCAGTTCTTC. Translating gives CASSTRDSLISYNEQFF.

This clonotype came up many times. The V and J genes are TRBV14 and TRBJ2-6; 9 bases are a match to TRBD1. The CDR3 is 18 amino acids. Per the germline V gene, CDR1 is SGHDN and CDR2 is FVKESK. V lost 5 bases to trimming and J lost 0 bases; unmatched junction nucleotides: 8. CDR3 coding DNA: TGTGCCAGCAGCACACCGGGACAGGGTCCCTCTGGGGCCAACGTCCTGACTTTC. It encodes CASSTPGQGPSGANVLTF.

Notes on this clonotype: Possible read error: a much larger clone is one base away. The V call is TRBV6-2 or TRBV6-3, the J call TRBJ1-5; TRBD1 is a possible D gene (5 bases). Germline-derived CDR1 and CDR2 are MNHEY and SVGEGT. There are 14 residues in the CDR3. The CDR3, as DNA: TGTGCCAGCAGTAATACAGGAGGCAATCGGCCCCAGCATTTT. This encodes CASSNTGGNRPQHF.

This clonotype was detected ten times or more. The rearrangement uses TRBV7-9 and TRBJ2-3; D uncertain. The CDR3 spans 14 residues. The V end was cut by 3 bases, the J end by 6 bases, with 13 bases between. Germline CDR1 is SEHNR and CDR2 is FQNEAQ (reference sequence). The CDR3 loop is CASSFFGLQDTQYF. The CDR3 nucleotides are TGTGCCAGCAGCTTCTTTGGGCTTCAGGATACGCAGTATTTT.

The chain carries TRBV14 and TRBJ2-3, with TRBD2 matching 7 bases. CDR1 and CDR2 (germline): SGHDN, FVKESK. After removal of 1 base from V and 10 bases from J, the junction contained 14 bases not matched to a gene. This CDR3 spans 16 amino acids. CDR3 amino acids: CASSQAPSGRLAAQYF. DNA for the CDR3: TGTGCCAGCAGCCAAGCTCCTAGCGGCCGGTTAGCAGCGCAGTATTTT. The full variable domain, its missing parts supplied by reference TRBV14 and TRBJ2-3, is EAGVTQFPSHSVIEKGQTVTLRCDPISGHDNLYWYRRVMGKEIKFLLHFVKESKQDESGMPNNRFLAERTGGTYSTLKVQPAELEDSGVYFCASSQAPSGRLAAQYFGPGTRLTVL.

The rearrangement joins TRBV12-3 or TRBV12-4 to TRBJ2-7; the D is unclear. This CDR3 spans 14 amino acids. Trimming pared 2 bases from V and 6 bases from J, leaving 14 bases between. The CDR3 nucleotides are TGTGCCAGCAGTTTACAGACCCCCCTGGGCGAGCAGTACTTC. Amino acid sequence: CASSLQTPLGEQYF.

This clonotype was seen at least ten times. The CDR3, as DNA: TGTGCCAGCAGCAGATACTCCCGGGACAGTAGCAATCAGCCCCAGCATTTT. Protein: CASSRYSRDSSNQPQHF. The chain employs TRBV7-8 and TRBJ1-5; 7 bases match TRBD1. Trimming at V came to 5 bases and at J to 0 bases, leaving 10 bases not matched to a gene. There are 17 residues in the CDR3. CDR1 SGHVS and CDR2 FQNEAQ come from the germline V gene.

This clonotype was counted at least ten times. The chain is built from TRBV7-2 and TRBJ2-7; D ambiguous. V lost 1 base and J lost 4, with 14 bases in between. The CDR3 contains 15 residues. From germline, CDR1 is SGHTA and CDR2 FQGNSA. The CDR3 coding sequence is TGTGCCAGCAGCTTAGAGGCTCAGCCTTTATACGAGCAGTACTTC. It translates to CASSLEAQPLYEQYF.

This clonotype was seen a single time. With a much larger clone just one base away, this may be a read error. This chain links TRBV6-2 or TRBV6-3 with TRBJ2-7; 8 positions agree with TRBD1. Germline CDR1 MNHEY, CDR2 SVGEGT. This CDR3 has 15 amino acids. DNA for the CDR3: TGTGCCAGCAGCAATGACAGGGGTGGTCTCTACGCGCAGTACTTC. It translates to CASSNDRGGLYAQYF.

The rearrangement links TRBV7-9 to TRBJ2-7; maybe TRBD1 (7 bases). The CDR3 is 15 amino acids. CDR1 is SEHNR and CDR2 is FQNEAQ in the germline V gene (reference sequence). V dropped 5 bases and J dropped 6 bases, with 20 bases sitting between them. This chain's CDR3 is CASSHTGEVGGEQYF. In DNA form, the CDR3 reads TGTGCCAGCAGCCACACAGGGGAGGTGGGCGGCGAGCAGTACTTC.